These 23 T cell receptor beta chains came from one sample sequenced in a study of glioma-infiltrating T cells. Using RNA template, CDR3s of TCR alpha and beta were amplified with iRepertoire arm-PCR. Via MiXCR, TCRdb re-called the multiplex PCR reads, giving one row per CDR3 protein. The table has 300,000 to 400,000 distinct CDR3 sequences, approximately 42% seen once. Sequenced material: glioma tissue, nonneoplastic brain tissue, or PBMCs (not recorded which). Source of these receptors: a human donor with low-grade glioma or glioblastoma, undergoing nonglioma brain surgery, or in good health (not recorded which).

This clonotype occurred many times. V usage is TRBV18 and J usage is TRBJ2-1; TRBD2 matches at 11 bases. Germline CDR1 is KGHSH and CDR2 is LQKENI. Unmatched junction bases numbered 8, after V lost 6 bases and J lost 7 bases. CDR3 length equals 15 residues. CDR3 coding DNA: TGTGCCAGCTCGCTACTAGCGGGAGTTGGGAATGAGCAGTTCTTC. This sequence encodes CASSLLAGVGNEQFF.

Many counts were recorded for this clonotype. The chain joins TRBV7-9 to TRBJ1-1; D is unresolved. Trimming stripped 4 bases from V and 5 bases from J, with 2 bases between. Looked up from germline, CDR1 is SEHNR and CDR2 is FQNEAQ (reference sequence). CDR3 length: 10 amino acids. The DNA for the CDR3 is TGTGCCAGCAGCTATACTGAAGCTTTCTTT. It is translated as CASSYTEAFF. The complete variable domain, with remaining parts taken from reference TRBV7-9 and TRBJ1-1, reads DTGVSQNPRHKITKRGQNVTFRCDPISEHNRLYWYRQTLGQGPEFLTYFQNEAQLEKSRLLSDRFSAERPKGSFSTLEIQRTEQGDSAMYLCASSYTEAFFGQGTRLTVV.

The chain combines TRBV28 with TRBJ2-6; possibly TRBD1 or TRBD2 for D (6 bases each). The CDR3 loop spans 18 amino acids. Germline CDR1 is MDHEN and CDR2 is SYDVKM. The germline V and J ends were trimmed by 7 bases and 0 bases, with 19 bases remaining between them. CDR3 in amino acids: CASTLGGSAFSGANVLTF. The CDR3 DNA follows: TGTGCCAGCACCCTCGGGGGCTCCGCCTTCTCTGGGGCCAACGTCCTGACTTTC.

This clonotype has ten or more counts. The chain recombines TRBV6-1 with TRBJ2-1; 7 nucleotides align to TRBD2. V was clipped by 1 base and J by 7 bases; unmatched bases: 4. The CDR3 contains 14 residues. The germline gives CDR1 MNHNS, CDR2 SASEGT. DNA of the CDR3: TGTGCCAGCAGTGAAGTGTGGGGGGGGAATGAGCAGTTCTTC. It encodes CASSEVWGGNEQFF.

This chain links TRBV20-1 with TRBJ2-1; tentatively, D is TRBD1 (6 bases). The CDR3 length is 15 residues. Germline loops: CDR1 DFQATT, CDR2 SNEGSKA (reference sequence). Trimming removed 3 bases from V and 10 bases from J, with 22 bases in between. The CDR3 region has the DNA TGCAGTGCTAGCTTGGGGGCAGGGTGGTACGACGAGCAGTTCTTC. Translating gives CSASLGAGWYDEQFF.

This chain uses TRBV19 with TRBJ1-5, with 7 bases aligning to TRBD1. The CDR3 has 15 residues. J was trimmed by 4 bases and V by 3 bases; bases with no gene match: 6. Germline V gene sequence: CDR1 LNHDA, CDR2 SQIVND (reference sequence). The CDR3 here is CASSIDRAANQPQHF. The CDR3, as DNA: TGTGCCAGTAGTATCGACAGGGCCGCTAATCAGCCCCAGCATTTT.

The chain combines TRBV12-3 or TRBV12-4 with TRBJ2-5, with D tentatively TRBD1 (6 bases). The length of the CDR3 is 15 residues. V was pared by 3 bases and J by 5 bases, with 16 bases between. CDR3 nucleotides: TGTGCCAGCAGTTTTTTGGGGGCGAGGGGCGAGACCCAGTACTTC. Protein product: CASSFLGARGETQYF.

The V and J genes are TRBV27 and TRBJ2-7, with 7 positions matching TRBD2. J lost 7 bases, V lost 6 bases, and 12 bases had no gene match. Germline V gene sequence: CDR1 MNHEY, CDR2 SMNVEV (reference sequence). The CDR3 covers 14 residues. The CDR3 region has the DNA TGTGCCAGCAGCTACGGACGGGGGGTCGGAGAGCAGTACTTC. This gives the protein CASSYGRGVGEQYF.

The V call is TRBV5-1, the J call TRBJ2-3; D ambiguous. Deletions cut 4 bases from V and 0 bases from J, with 9 bases between. CDR1 and CDR2 (germline): SGHRS, YFSETQ. The CDR3 has 14 residues. CDR3 in DNA: TGCGCCAGCAGCCCTCAACCGAGCACAGATACGCAGTATTTT. This gives the protein CASSPQPSTDTQYF.

With regard to this clonotype: An end of the junction does not agree with germline; a read error may underlie this. The chain joins TRBV7-7 to TRBJ2-1; D tentatively reads TRBD1 or TRBD2 (7 bases each). The CDR3 extends over 13 amino acids. Germline V gene lookup returns CDR1 SSHAT and CDR2 FNYEAQ (reference sequence). The CDR3 sequence: CASSYERDSEQFF. CDR3 bases: TGTGCTAGCAGCTACGAGCGGGACAGTGAGCAGTTCTTC.

Note on this clonotype: Possible read error: a much larger clone is one base away. The gene calls are TRBV28 and TRBJ2-7; D is undetermined. The CDR3 covers 11 residues. Per germline, CDR1 MDHEN and CDR2 SYDVKM. CDR3 nucleotides: TGTGCCAGCAGTTTAGTAACCGAGCAGTGCTTC. This sequence encodes CASSLVTEQCF.

This clonotype was seen at least ten times. The chain links TRBV6-1 to TRBJ2-7; 7 nucleotides match TRBD2. Germline V gene data show CDR1 as MNHNS and CDR2 as SASEGT. The CDR3 spans 14 residues. V shed 7 bases and J 2 bases; nucleotides not matched to a gene: 8. CDR3 protein: CASKAGRMTYEQYF. The DNA for the CDR3 is TGTGCCAGCAAAGCGGGACGGATGACCTACGAGCAGTACTTC.

This clonotype showed up just a few times. V and J are TRBV6-1 and TRBJ2-3, with D maybe TRBD1 (6 bases). CDR1 MNHNS and CDR2 SASEGT come from the germline V gene. V was trimmed by 8 bases and J by 0 bases, leaving 24 bases between them. This CDR3 contains 18 residues. The CDR3 DNA sequence: TGTGCCAGCCGTTTACAGGGACCGCTACTCCTTAGCACAGATACGCAGTATTTT. Amino acids: CASRLQGPLLLSTDTQYF.

The rearrangement joins TRBV4-3 to TRBJ2-1, with D perhaps TRBD1 or TRBD2 (5 bases each). The CDR3 loop spans 15 amino acids. CDR1 and CDR2 from the germline V gene are LGHNA and YSLEER. V was cut by 1 base and J by 7 bases, with 14 bases left in between. The CDR3: CASSQVRDPINEQFF. The CDR3 DNA follows: TGCGCCAGCAGCCAAGTCCGGGACCCTATAAATGAGCAGTTCTTC.

This clonotype was picked up a small number of times. The J gene is TRBJ2-4, the V gene TRBV20-1; 12 bases are a match to TRBD2. Germline V gene lookup returns CDR1 DFQATT and CDR2 SNEGSKA (reference sequence). CDR3 length: 16 amino acids. V dropped 3 bases and J dropped 4; count of bases not matched to a gene: 7. The DNA for the CDR3 is TGCAGTGCTAGTAGGGGACTAGCGGGTGGGAAAAACATTCAGTACTTC. It encodes CSASRGLAGGKNIQYF.

This sequence joins TRBV25-1 and TRBJ1-4; D is unresolved. Germline CDR1 is MGHDK and CDR2 is SYGVNS. Trimming cost V 0 bases and J 11 bases, with 10 bases left between them. The CDR3 extends over 13 amino acids. In DNA form, the CDR3 reads TGTGCCAGCAGTGAATACTTAACCAGTAAACTGTTTTTT. As protein: CASSEYLTSKLFF.

This clonotype was counted between two and nine times. The chain is built from TRBV4-3 and TRBJ2-3; either TRBD1 or TRBD2 may fit D (5 bases each). The germline V and J ends were trimmed by 2 bases and 2 bases, with 11 bases remaining between them. Looked up from germline, CDR1 is LGHNA and CDR2 is YSLEER. There are 15 residues in the CDR3. This CDR3 reads CASSQWGWHTDTQYF. The CDR3 DNA reads TGCGCCAGCAGCCAATGGGGGTGGCACACAGATACGCAGTATTTT.

Ten or more counts support this clonotype. This chain joins TRBV19 and TRBJ1-1; D might be TRBD1 (5 bases). With 3 bases removed from V and 11 bases from J, the gap between germline ends came to 16 bases. Germline CDR1 is LNHDA and CDR2 is SQIVND (reference sequence). This CDR3 region has 13 residues. The CDR3 DNA reads TGTGCCAGTAGTATTGGGACGGTCCCGAGGGCTTTCTTT. It encodes CASSIGTVPRAFF.

As concerns this clonotype: This may arise from a read error, as a much more abundant clone is one base away. The chain couples TRBV28 to TRBJ2-1, with D possibly TRBD1 on 6 matching bases. Germline values: CDR1 MDHEN, CDR2 SYDVKM. Between the trimmed V and J ends, which lost 1 base and 12 bases, there was a span of 10 bases. The CDR3 consists of 12 residues. The CDR3 loop is CASSLYNRAQFF. The CDR3 DNA is TGTGCCAGCAGTTTATACAACAGGGCGCAGTTCTTC.

This clonotype turned up a few times. V usage is TRBV7-2 and J usage is TRBJ2-3; 9 bases are a match to TRBD1. V dropped 1 base and J dropped 1; count of bases not matched to a gene: 3. This CDR3 has 16 amino acids. CDR1 and CDR2 from the germline V gene are SGHTA and FQGNSA. The CDR3 nucleotides read TGTGCCAGCAGCTTAGAATGGACAGGGGGCACAGATACGCAGTATTTT. Translating gives CASSLEWTGGTDTQYF.

J is TRBJ2-7 and V is TRBV19, with 10 bases lining up with TRBD1. V shed 3 bases and J 5 bases; nucleotides not matched to a gene: 4. The CDR3 runs to 14 residues. Germline CDR1 reads LNHDA; CDR2 reads SQIVND (reference sequence). For the CDR3, the DNA is TGTGCCAGTAGTATCGGGACAGGGGTCGACGAGCAGTACTTC. Translated: CASSIGTGVDEQYF.

The sample holds a few counts of this clonotype. This chain connects TRBV7-9 to TRBJ1-4, with D possibly being TRBD1 (6 bases). CDR3 length: 16 amino acids. CDR1 is SEHNR, CDR2 FQNEAQ, per germline (reference sequence). V was clipped by 4 bases and J by 6 bases, with 18 bases between them. CDR3 residues: CASSSNRVATDEKLFF. CDR3 in DNA: TGTGCCAGCAGCTCCAACAGGGTAGCGACGGATGAAAAACTGTTTTTT. The complete variable domain, with remaining parts taken from reference TRBV7-9 and TRBJ1-4, reads DTGVSQNPRHKITKRGQNVTFRCDPISEHNRLYWYRQTLGQGPEFLTYFQNEAQLEKSRLLSDRFSAERPKGSFSTLEIQRTEQGDSAMYLCASSSNRVATDEKLFFGSGTQLSVL.

V usage is TRBV25-1 and J usage is TRBJ2-3, with TRBD2 as a possible D gene (5 bases). CDR3 length: 15 residues. Germline V lookup: CDR1 MGHDK, CDR2 SYGVNS. Trimming pared 6 bases from V and 0 bases from J, leaving 13 bases between. CDR3 DNA: TGTGCCAGCAGCTTGGAGGCAGACAGCACAGATACGCAGTATTTT. Translating gives CASSLEADSTDTQYF.